Listed below are T cell receptor beta chains from one sample, sequenced in a study of cytomegalovirus exposure and HLA in healthy donors. Sequenced by immunoSEQ multiplex PCR; TCRdb stores in-frame clones only, minus some. In the table there are around 100,000 clones, less than 85% of which are singletons. The sequenced material came from PBMCs. The receptors were gathered from a woman younger than 35 in good health and CMV-seropositive. CDR3s include the opening cysteine and the closing phenylalanine or tryptophan. D genes are given only for firm matches. Size tells how often a clone was seen (once, few, many) or the class of an expanded clone, and some rows leave it out.

abundance,d_gene,j_gene,v_gene,CDR3aa,CDR3nt
.,.,TRBJ2-7,TRBV28,CASSSGYEQYF,TGTGCCAGCAGTTCGGGCTACGAGCAGTACTTC
few,.,TRBJ2-7,TRBV5-1,CASSLAPGSSYEQYF,TGCGCCAGCAGCTTGGCCCCCGGGAGCTCCTACGAGCAGTACTTC
.,TRBD1,TRBJ2-7,TRBV2,CASKRQGQGASAEQYF,TGTGCCAGTAAAAGGCAGGGACAGGGGGCTTCGGCCGAGCAGTACTTC
.,.,TRBJ2-2,TRBV7-8,CASSTGTGELFF,TGTGCCAGCAGCACAGGGACCGGGGAGCTGTTTTTT
.,.,TRBJ1-1,TRBV5-1,CASSLEAGNTEAFF,TGCGCCAGCAGCTTGGAGGCGGGGAACACTGAAGCTTTCTTT
.,.,TRBJ2-7,TRBV5-4,CASSLRGGPPYEQYF,TGTGCCAGCAGCCTGAGGGGGGGGCCCCCCTACGAGCAGTACTTC
.,TRBD1,TRBJ2-1,TRBV10-3,CAISEPGQGMYEQFF,TGTGCCATCAGTGAGCCGGGACAGGGTATGTATGAGCAGTTCTTC
.,.,TRBJ2-2,TRBV18,CASSPSENTGELFF,TGTGCCAGCTCACCGTCAGAGAACACCGGGGAGCTGTTTTTT
few,.,TRBJ1-5,TRBV2,CASSEALLGGTSHQPQHF,TGTGCCAGCAGTGAAGCGCTTTTGGGAGGGACAAGTCATCAGCCCCAGCATTTT
.,.,TRBJ2-5,TRBV2,CASTRGVQSRETQYF,TGTGCCAGCACCAGGGGGGTCCAAAGCCGGGAGACCCAGTACTTC
.,.,TRBJ2-7,TRBV5-6,CASSLVGAHEQYF,TGTGCCAGCAGCTTGGTAGGGGCCCACGAGCAGTACTTC
.,TRBD2,TRBJ2-3,TRBV5-1,CASSLRGLAGPDTQYF,TGCGCCAGCAGCTTGAGGGGACTAGCGGGACCAGATACGCAGTATTTT
.,TRBD1,TRBJ2-3,TRBV9,CASSVGTGVSTDTQYF,TGTGCCAGCAGCGTAGGGACAGGGGTGAGCACAGATACGCAGTATTTT
.,TRBD1,TRBJ1-5,TRBV28,CASTSDRGLNQPQHF,TGTGCCAGCACTTCGGACAGGGGGCTAAATCAGCCCCAGCATTTT
.,.,TRBJ1-5,TRBV19,CARARRERPQHF,TGTGCCAGGGCGCGCAGAGAGCGGCCCCAGCATTTT
.,.,TRBJ2-7,TRBV19,CASSIQRSYEQYF,TGTGCCAGTAGTATCCAGCGCTCCTACGAGCAGTACTTC
few,.,TRBJ1-5,TRBV5-6,CASSPAGSQPQHF,TGTGCCAGCAGCCCGGCGGGATCACAGCCCCAGCATTTT
.,TRBD2,TRBJ2-7,TRBV29-1,CSAVERGEQYF,TGCAGCGCCGTGGAGCGGGGTGAGCAGTACTTC
.,.,TRBJ2-2,TRBV25-1,CASSEYLTGELFF,TGTGCCAGCAGTGAATATTTAACCGGGGAGCTGTTTTTT
.,.,TRBJ2-2,TRBV7-6,CASSLDVGLSGELFF,TGTGCCAGCAGCTTAGATGTGGGGCTGAGCGGGGAGCTGTTTTTT
.,TRBD2,TRBJ2-1,TRBV5-6,CASSFGEGEGNEQFF,TGTGCCAGCAGCTTTGGGGAGGGCGAAGGCAATGAGCAGTTCTTC
once,.,TRBJ1-2,TRBV30,CAWSLGSGYTF,TGTGCCTGGAGTCTCGGGAGCGGCTACACCTTC
.,TRBD1,TRBJ2-1,TRBV18,CASSPPLGQGRSYNEQFF,TGTGCCAGCTCACCACCGTTGGGACAGGGCCGCTCCTACAATGAGCAGTTCTTC
once,TRBD1,TRBJ1-2,TRBV13,CASSLEGQGAYGYTF,TGTGCCAGCAGCTTAGAGGGACAGGGGGCGTATGGCTACACCTTC